This T cell receptor beta chain was identified during a study of CD8 T cells in ankylosing spondylitis. Findings and caveats of the study: Some motif variants were previously reported in reactive arthritis synovial fluid and blood. A TCR beta motif of fewer than ten highly homologous variants seemed to mark ankylosing spondylitis blood.

This clonotype occurred many times. What it binds is not known. Via MiXCR, TCRdb re-called the 5' RACE reads, giving one row per CDR3 protein. The table shows some 250,000 distinct CDR3 sequences, with approximately 12% occurring only once. In germline, CDR1 is LNHNV, CDR2 YYDKDF (reference sequence). This CDR3 has 14 residues. Trimming shortened V by 5 bases and J by 5 bases, and 15 bases separated the two germline ends. Sequencing was done on a sample of blood, either unsorted or a sorted T cell fraction (not recorded which). The sequence derives from a male donor with ankylosing spondylitis or in good health (not recorded which). The V gene is TRBV15, the J gene TRBJ1-1; D call uncertain. The CDR3: CATSRRRSFTEAFF. Here the CDR3 DNA reads TGTGCCACCAGCCGTCGTCGGAGTTTTACTGAAGCTTTCTTT.